What follows are 6 T cell receptor beta chains derived from one specimen sequenced in a study of cytomegalovirus exposure and HLA in healthy donors. PCR was performed using 60 Vbeta and 13 Jbeta primers. Method: immunoSEQ multiplex PCR; TCRdb's copy keeps in-frame clones and lacks some. The data hold 250,000 or so clones, with roughly four fifths observed a single time. The sample comprised PBMCs. These receptors were taken from a woman aged 60 to 75 in good health and CMV-seropositive.

The gene calls are TRBV7-9 and TRBJ1-5, with D unclear. This CDR3 is 12 amino acids long. CDR1 and CDR2 (germline): SEHNR, FQNEAQ (reference sequence). V was cut by 8 bases and J by 0 bases, with 5 bases left in between. As DNA, the CDR3 is TGTGCCAGCTCCATTAGCAATCAGCCCCAGCATTTT. Translated: CASSISNQPQHF. Full variable domain (rest looked up from reference TRBV7-9 and TRBJ1-5): DTGVSQNPRHKITKRGQNVTFRCDPISEHNRLYWYRQTLGQGPEFLTYFQNEAQLEKSRLLSDRFSAERPKGSFSTLEIQRTEQGDSAMYLCASSISNQPQHFGDGTRLSIL.

The chain links TRBV19 to TRBJ1-2, with 7 bases aligning to TRBD1. The CDR3 spans 14 residues. In germline, CDR1 is LNHDA, CDR2 SQIVND (reference sequence). V shed 3 bases, J shed 10 bases, and the junction held 11 bases outside the gene matches. Here the CDR3 reads CASSIGGTVNVYTF. For the CDR3, the DNA is TGTGCCAGTAGTATCGGCGGGACAGTGAATGTCTACACCTTC.

This chain joins TRBV27 and TRBJ2-1, with 7 positions matching TRBD2. In germline, CDR1 is MNHEY, CDR2 SMNVEV (reference sequence). The CDR3 is 15 residues long. V lost 2 bases and J lost 8; bases outside the gene matches: 9. CDR3 sequence (DNA): TGTGCCAGCAGTTTAGGGAGGGGAGGGAGCGATGAGCAGTTCTTC. As protein: CASSLGRGGSDEQFF.

This chain joins TRBV11-2 and TRBJ2-3, with a possible D match to TRBD1 (6 bases). V was clipped by 2 bases and J by 3 bases, with 12 bases between them. The CDR3 runs 15 residues. In germline, CDR1 is SGHAT, CDR2 FQNNGV. CDR3 nucleotide sequence: TGTGCCAGCAGCTTAAGGCCCAGGGGAACAGATACGCAGTATTTT. Residues: CASSLRPRGTDTQYF.

The CDR3 coding sequence is TGTGCCAGCAGCTCCCAAGACACCCCCGAGACCCAGTACTTC. This encodes CASSSQDTPETQYF. V gene TRBV5-4 combines with J gene TRBJ2-5; D remains unclear. The CDR3 contains 14 residues. Germline-derived CDR1 and CDR2 are SGHNT and YYREEE (reference sequence). Between the trimmed V and J ends, which lost 3 bases and 5 bases, there was a span of 14 bases.

The rearrangement uses TRBV2 and TRBJ2-7, with 7 bases that match TRBD1. Trimming removed 1 base from V and 6 bases from J; junction bases left unmatched: 9. Germline lookup yields CDR1 SNHLY and CDR2 FYNNEI. The CDR3 has 15 residues. This CDR3 reads CASSEETGTLGEQYF. As DNA, the CDR3 is TGTGCCAGCAGTGAAGAGACAGGGACCCTAGGCGAGCAGTACTTC.